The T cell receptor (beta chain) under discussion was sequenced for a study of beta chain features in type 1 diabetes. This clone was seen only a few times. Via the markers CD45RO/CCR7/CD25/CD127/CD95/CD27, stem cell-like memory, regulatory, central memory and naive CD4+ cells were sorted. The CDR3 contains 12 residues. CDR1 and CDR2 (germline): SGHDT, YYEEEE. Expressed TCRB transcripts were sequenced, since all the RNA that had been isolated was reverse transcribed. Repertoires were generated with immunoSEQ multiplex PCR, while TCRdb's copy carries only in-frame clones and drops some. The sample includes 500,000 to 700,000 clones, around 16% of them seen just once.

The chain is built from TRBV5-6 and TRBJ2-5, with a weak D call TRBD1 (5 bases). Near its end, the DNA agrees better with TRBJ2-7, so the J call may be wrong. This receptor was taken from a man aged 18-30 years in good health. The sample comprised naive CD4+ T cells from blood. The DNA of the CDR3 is TGTGCCAGCAGCAAAACAGGTTACGAGCAGTACTTC. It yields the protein CASSKTGYEQYF.